Included here is one TCR beta chain sequence, with context. These data are taken from a study of T cell changes during pregnancy in multiple sclerosis. Trimming pared 4 bases from V and 2 bases from J, leaving 9 bases between. Germline V gives CDR1 MRHNA, CDR2 SNTAGT. The CDR3 runs 15 residues. The protocol was immunoSEQ multiplex PCR, while the TCRdb copy is restricted to in-frame clones and leaves out a portion. The sample yields some 80,000 clones, around 89% seen once. The sequence derives from a female donor in good health, enrolled as a control in a pregnancy study. The sample was peripheral blood, taken in the first trimester of pregnancy. The rearrangement links TRBV6-4 to TRBJ2-6; D call uncertain. The CDR3 region has the DNA TGTGCCAGCAGTGCCGACTCTACTGGGGCCAACGTCCTGACTTTC. Translated, it gives CASSADSTGANVLTF.